The TCR beta chain under discussion was sequenced for a study of T cell responses to AZD1222 COVID-19 vaccine. CDR1 is SEHNR, CDR2 FQNEAQ, per germline (reference sequence). Trimming shortened V by 4 bases and J by 0 bases, and 15 bases separated the two germline ends. The CDR3 extends over 16 amino acids. Profiling relied on immunoSEQ multiplex PCR, and the TCRdb table lists in-frame clones only, not all of them. Altogether roughly 200,000 clones are present, about 93% being singletons, with the ten largest covering 0.95% to 1.3%. This sequence originates from an adult who received the MenACWY meningococcal vaccine as a control. The chain carries TRBV7-9 and TRBJ1-2; unclear D gene. Sequenced material: peripheral blood, taken 28 days after the second dose of the MenACWY control vaccine. The CDR3 protein is CASSSYGHQPNYGYTF. The CDR3 DNA is TGTGCCAGCAGCTCATATGGGCACCAACCTAACTATGGCTACACCTTC.